This T cell receptor (beta chain) was found in a study of PD-L1 blockade in urothelial cancer. At the level of the study: It was at 3 weeks (second dose) and 6 weeks after treatment start that blood was analyzed. Among blood samples, the median T cell count was approximately 150,000.

Method: immunoSEQ multiplex PCR; TCRdb's copy keeps in-frame clones and lacks some. The table includes about 69,000 clones, less than 90% detected once. Urothelial carcinoma affected the patients, and it was locally advanced or metastatic. Germline values: CDR1 SGHNT, CDR2 YENEEA. CDR3 length: 15 residues. V dropped 5 bases and J dropped 0; count of bases not matched to a gene: 1. The chain carries TRBV11-3 and TRBJ2-6; the match to TRBD1 covers 7 bases. This TCR came from a man in his 60s with urothelial cancer. Sequencing used PBMCs, obtained around atezolizumab (anti-PD-L1) treatment. The CDR3 DNA reads TGTGCCAGCAGCCCAGGGGGCTCTGGGGCCAACGTCCTGACTTTC. Amino acid sequence: CASSPGGSGANVLTF.